This TCR beta chain was captured in a study of blood T cells in healthy people across ages. Isolating PBMCs gave at least 6 million of these cells per sample. Per sample, extraction of total RNA gave at least 5.5 micrograms in every case. Next came a second PCR, run for roughly 6 to 11 cycles, which used a sample-barcoded 5' primer along with a J-beta primer mix. Each cDNA molecule was tagged by a template-switch adaptor that had 12 random nucleotides. One entry per CDR3 protein results from TCRdb running MiXCR on the 5' RACE reads. The table includes 1.5 million to 2 million distinct CDR3 sequences, 28% detected once. V lost 5 bases, J lost 4 bases, and 13 bases lay in between. Germline V gives CDR1 SEHNR, CDR2 FQNEAQ (reference sequence). CDR3 length: 14 amino acids.

The sequence was collected from a young woman in good health. Sequencing input: blood. The chain joins TRBV7-9 to TRBJ2-3; D is undetermined. This CDR3 is CASSKTTTSDTQYF. The CDR3 nucleotides are TGTGCCAGCAGCAAAACTACGACGTCAGATACGCAGTATTTT.